This entry describes one TCR beta chain. Germline V lookup: CDR1 LNHDA, CDR2 SQIVND (reference sequence). V lost 5 bases, J lost 4 bases, and 14 bases lay in between. CDR3 length: 14 residues. The source of the sample is a study of blood T cell repertoires in COVID-19. Overall study context: T cells, B-cell-depleted T cells, or PBMCs provided the cDNA or gDNA that served as material.

Authors' methods: Amplification with reference gene primers provided the estimates of nucleated cell counts. The protocol was immunoSEQ multiplex PCR, while the TCRdb copy is restricted to in-frame clones and leaves out a portion. V and J calls and clone size come straight from that table; D and trimming were deduced from the DNA. The sample lists roughly 140,000 clones, over 80% occurring once. The chain links TRBV19 to TRBJ1-2; D perhaps matches TRBD1 (5 bases). This clonotype was obtained from an elderly woman with acute or convalescent COVID-19. Sequences were obtained from peripheral blood. CDR3 coding DNA: TGTGCCAGTAGTGCCAGGGCCGACGTCTATGGCTACACCTTC. The encoded protein is CASSARADVYGYTF.